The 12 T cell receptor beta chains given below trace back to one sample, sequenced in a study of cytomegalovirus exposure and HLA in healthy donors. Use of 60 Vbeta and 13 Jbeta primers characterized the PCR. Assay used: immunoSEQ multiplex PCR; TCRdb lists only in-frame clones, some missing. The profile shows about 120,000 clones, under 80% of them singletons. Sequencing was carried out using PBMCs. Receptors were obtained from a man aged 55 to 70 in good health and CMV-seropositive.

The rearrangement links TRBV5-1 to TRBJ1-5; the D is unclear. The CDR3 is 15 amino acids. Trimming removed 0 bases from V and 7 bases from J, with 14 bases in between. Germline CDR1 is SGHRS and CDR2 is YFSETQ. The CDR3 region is CASSLGGAVSQPQHF. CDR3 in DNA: TGCGCCAGCAGCTTGGGAGGTGCAGTTAGCCAGCCCCAGCATTTT.

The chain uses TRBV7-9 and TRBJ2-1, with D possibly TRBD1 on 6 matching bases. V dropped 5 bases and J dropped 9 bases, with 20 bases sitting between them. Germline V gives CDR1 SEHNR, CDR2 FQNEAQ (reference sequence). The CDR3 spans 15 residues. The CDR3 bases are TGTGCCAGCAGCGCCGGCAGGGGCGCAATTGGTGAGCAGTTCTTC. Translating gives CASSAGRGAIGEQFF.

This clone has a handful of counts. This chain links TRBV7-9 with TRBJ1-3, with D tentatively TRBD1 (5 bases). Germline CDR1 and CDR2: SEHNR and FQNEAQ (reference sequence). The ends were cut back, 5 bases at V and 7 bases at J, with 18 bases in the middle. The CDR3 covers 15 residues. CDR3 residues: CASSVRGLGANTIYF. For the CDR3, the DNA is TGTGCCAGCAGCGTAAGGGGACTAGGGGCGAACACCATATATTTT.

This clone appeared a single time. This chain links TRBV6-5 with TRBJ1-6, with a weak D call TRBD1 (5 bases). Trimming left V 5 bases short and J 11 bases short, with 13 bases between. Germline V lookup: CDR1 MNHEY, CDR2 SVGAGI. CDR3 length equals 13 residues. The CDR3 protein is CASSQGRGTPLHF. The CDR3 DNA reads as TGTGCCAGCAGTCAGGGCCGGGGGACACCCCTCCACTTT.

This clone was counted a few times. The chain's CDR3 is CASSQEGAVGTEAFF. The CDR3 region has the DNA TGCGCCAGCAGCCAAGAAGGGGCAGTGGGCACTGAAGCTTTCTTT. The V and J genes are TRBV4-1 and TRBJ1-1, with D possibly TRBD1 on 5 matching bases. Looked up from germline, CDR1 is MGHRA and CDR2 is YSYEKL. V was pared by 0 bases and J by 4 bases, with 12 bases between. The CDR3 is 15 residues long.

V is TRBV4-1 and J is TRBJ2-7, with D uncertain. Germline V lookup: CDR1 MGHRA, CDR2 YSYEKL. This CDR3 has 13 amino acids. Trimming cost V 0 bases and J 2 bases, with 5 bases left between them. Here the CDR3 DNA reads TGCGCCAGCAGCCAAGATCCTCCCTACGAGCAGTACTTC. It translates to CASSQDPPYEQYF.

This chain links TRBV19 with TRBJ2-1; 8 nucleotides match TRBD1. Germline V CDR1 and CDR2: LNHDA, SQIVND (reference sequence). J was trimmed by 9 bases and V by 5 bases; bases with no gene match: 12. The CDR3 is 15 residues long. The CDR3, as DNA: TGTGCCAGTAGTGCCTCCGGGACAGGAGGAGCTGAGCAGTTCTTC. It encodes CASSASGTGGAEQFF.

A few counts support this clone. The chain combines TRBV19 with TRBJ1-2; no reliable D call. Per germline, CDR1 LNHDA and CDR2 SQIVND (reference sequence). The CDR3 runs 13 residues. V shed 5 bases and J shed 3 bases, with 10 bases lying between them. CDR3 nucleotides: TGTGCCAGTAGTGCCCAAGACTACTATGGCTACACCTTC. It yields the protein CASSAQDYYGYTF.

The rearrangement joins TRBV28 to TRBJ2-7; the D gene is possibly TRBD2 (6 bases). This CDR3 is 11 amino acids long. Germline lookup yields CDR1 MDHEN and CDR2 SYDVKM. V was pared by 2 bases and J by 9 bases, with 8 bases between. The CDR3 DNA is TGTGCCAGCAGTTTAGCCGGGGGGCAGTACTTC. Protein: CASSLAGGQYF.

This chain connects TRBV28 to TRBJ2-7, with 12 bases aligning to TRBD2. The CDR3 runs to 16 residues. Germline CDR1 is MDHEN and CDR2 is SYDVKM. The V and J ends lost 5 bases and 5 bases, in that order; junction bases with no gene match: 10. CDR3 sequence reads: CASSARASGRGHEQYF. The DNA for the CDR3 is TGTGCCAGCAGTGCTCGGGCTAGCGGGAGGGGACACGAGCAGTACTTC.

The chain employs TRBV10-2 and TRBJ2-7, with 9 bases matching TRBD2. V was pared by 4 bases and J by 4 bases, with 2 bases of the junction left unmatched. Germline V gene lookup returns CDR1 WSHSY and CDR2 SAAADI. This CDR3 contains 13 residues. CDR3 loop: CASSVAGAYEQYF. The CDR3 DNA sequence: TGCGCCAGCAGTGTAGCGGGGGCATACGAGCAGTACTTC.

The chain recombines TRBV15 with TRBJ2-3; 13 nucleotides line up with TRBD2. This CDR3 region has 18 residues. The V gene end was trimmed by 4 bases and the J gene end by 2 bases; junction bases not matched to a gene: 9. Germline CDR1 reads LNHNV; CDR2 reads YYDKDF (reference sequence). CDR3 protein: CATSTYGLAGALTDTQYF. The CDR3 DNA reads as TGTGCCACCAGCACCTATGGACTAGCGGGAGCCCTCACAGATACGCAGTATTTT.